These T cell receptor beta chains were read from a single sample in a study. TCRdb re-analysed the 5' RACE reads in MiXCR, keeping a single row per CDR3 protein. The sample includes approximately 47,000 distinct CDR3 sequences, 25% to 30% of them seen just once. Input material: naive CD4+ T cells sorted from blood. Receptors originate from a female donor with breast cancer. The CDR3 runs from the conserved cysteine through the conserved F or W. A D gene is named only where the DNA matches it firmly. Size values are once, few and many counts, or a class for expanded clones, and some rows have none.

clone size,V gene,J gene,D gene,CDR3 protein,CDR3 DNA
many,TRBV20-1,TRBJ1-6,.,CSATNSNNSPLHF,TGCAGTGCAACCAACTCCAATAATTCACCCCTCCACTTT
.,TRBV7-2,TRBJ2-1,.,CASSLSRNEQFF,TGTGCCAGCAGCTTATCGAGGAATGAGCAGTTCTTC
few,TRBV20-1,TRBJ1-3,.,CSTPGVSGNTIYF,TGCAGTACGCCGGGAGTATCTGGAAACACCATATATTTT
few,TRBV5-1,TRBJ1-5,TRBD1,CASRQGRDQPQHF,TGCGCCAGCCGACAGGGGCGAGATCAGCCCCAGCATTTT
few,TRBV7-2,TRBJ1-2,TRBD1,CASTPGPGGYGYTF,TGTGCCAGCACCCCAGGTCCAGGGGGCTATGGCTACACCTTC
.,TRBV6-5,TRBJ1-6,TRBD1,CASSYSPTGNNSPLHF,TGTGCCAGCAGTTACTCCCCGACAGGGAATAATTCACCCCTCCACTTT
many,TRBV12-3/TRBV12-4,TRBJ2-3,TRBD2,CASSWAPLTSGSTDTQYF,TGTGCCAGCAGTTGGGCCCCCCTGACTAGCGGGTCCACAGATACGCAGTATTTT
.,TRBV29-1,TRBJ2-7,TRBD1,CSVEVGQGASEQYF,TGCAGCGTTGAAGTTGGACAGGGAGCTTCCGAGCAGTACTTC
few,TRBV7-3,TRBJ1-3,.,CASSLQRNTIYF,TGTGCCAGCAGCCTCCAACGGAACACCATATATTTT
.,TRBV7-9,TRBJ2-2,.,CASSLALGLATGELFF,TGTGCCAGCAGCTTAGCCCTAGGACTCGCCACCGGGGAGCTGTTTTTT
many,TRBV5-1,TRBJ2-5,TRBD1,CASSHQGVQETQYF,TGCGCCAGCAGCCATCAGGGGGTGCAAGAGACCCAGTACTTC
few,TRBV4-1,TRBJ1-1,TRBD1,CASSQPTGGTEAFF,TGCGCCAGCAGCCAGCCGACAGGGGGTACTGAAGCTTTCTTT
.,TRBV7-6,TRBJ1-1,.,CASSPRLGTEAFF,TGTGCCAGCAGTCCCCGGTTGGGGACTGAAGCTTTCTTT
few,TRBV28,TRBJ1-5,.,CASSLHREGEPQHF,TGTGCCAGCAGTCTCCACAGGGAGGGGGAGCCCCAGCATTTT
.,TRBV25-1,TRBJ2-7,TRBD1,CASTPGGSSYEQYF,TGTGCCAGCACCCCAGGGGGCAGCTCCTACGAGCAGTACTTC
few,TRBV7-8,TRBJ2-6,.,CASSLIPLTPSQANVLTF,TGTGCCAGCAGCCTAATCCCCTTGACCCCTAGCCAGGCCAACGTCCTGACTTTC
few,TRBV28,TRBJ2-2,.,CASSFEIARANTGELFF,TGTGCCAGCAGTTTTGAAATAGCGCGCGCGAACACCGGGGAGCTGTTTTTT
few,TRBV7-9,TRBJ1-6,.,CASSLGTGSMNSPLHF,TGTGCCAGCAGCTTAGGGACGGGGTCTATGAATTCACCCCTCCACTTT
.,TRBV24-1,TRBJ1-2,TRBD1,CATSGNRDRANYGYTF,TGTGCCACCAGTGGTAACCGGGACAGGGCTAACTATGGCTACACCTTC
.,TRBV5-4,TRBJ1-1,.,CASSAETRGTEAFF,TGTGCCAGCAGCGCGGAGACAAGGGGCACTGAAGCTTTCTTT
many,TRBV20-1,TRBJ2-2,.,CSATDPGGELFF,TGCAGTGCTACCGACCCAGGCGGGGAGCTGTTTTTT
few,TRBV12-3/TRBV12-4,TRBJ1-5,TRBD1,CASSRGTGNNQPQHF,TGTGCCAGCAGTCGAGGGACAGGGAACAATCAGCCCCAGCATTTT
.,TRBV20-1,TRBJ1-6,.,CSARDMGNNSPLHF,TGCAGTGCTAGAGATATGGGAAATAATTCACCCCTCCACTTT
.,TRBV4-2,TRBJ1-2,TRBD1,CASSQGGTGTNYGYTF,TGTGCCAGCAGCCAAGGGGGGACAGGGACCAACTATGGCTACACCTTC
.,TRBV6-1,TRBJ1-4,.,CASSEVVDRKREKLFF,TGTGCCAGCAGTGAAGTAGTCGACAGGAAGAGGGAAAAACTGTTTTTT
.,TRBV10-3,TRBJ2-3,.,CAAARLVSSTDTQYF,TGTGCCGCCGCCCGACTAGTTTCGAGCACAGATACGCAGTATTTT
.,TRBV5-1,TRBJ2-7,.,CASSISGSNEQYF,TGCGCCAGCAGCATATCCGGGAGTAACGAGCAGTACTTC